This TCR beta chain originates from a study of T cell responses to AZD1222 COVID-19 vaccine. With respect to this clone: The antigen is unknown.

After removal of 0 bases from V and 6 bases from J, the junction contained 9 bases not matched to a gene. The CDR3 totals 17 residues. Germline assignment: CDR1 MRHNA and CDR2 SNTAGT. General study findings and limits: Among the donors, most were white British and more were female, and clonal diversity was possibly underestimated.

Some clones are missing from TCRdb's copy, which holds only in-frame ones; the method was immunoSEQ multiplex PCR. The profile shows over 95,000 clones, roughly nine tenths of them singletons. This clonotype was obtained from an adult who received the AZD1222 COVID-19 vaccine. This material consisted of peripheral blood, taken 28 days after the second AZD1222 dose. This rearrangement joins TRBV6-4 to TRBJ2-3, with TRBD2 identical over 10 bases. The CDR3 region is CASSDSPSGSGRDTQYF. As DNA, the CDR3 is TGTGCCAGCAGTGACTCGCCTAGCGGGAGTGGTCGGGATACGCAGTATTTT.